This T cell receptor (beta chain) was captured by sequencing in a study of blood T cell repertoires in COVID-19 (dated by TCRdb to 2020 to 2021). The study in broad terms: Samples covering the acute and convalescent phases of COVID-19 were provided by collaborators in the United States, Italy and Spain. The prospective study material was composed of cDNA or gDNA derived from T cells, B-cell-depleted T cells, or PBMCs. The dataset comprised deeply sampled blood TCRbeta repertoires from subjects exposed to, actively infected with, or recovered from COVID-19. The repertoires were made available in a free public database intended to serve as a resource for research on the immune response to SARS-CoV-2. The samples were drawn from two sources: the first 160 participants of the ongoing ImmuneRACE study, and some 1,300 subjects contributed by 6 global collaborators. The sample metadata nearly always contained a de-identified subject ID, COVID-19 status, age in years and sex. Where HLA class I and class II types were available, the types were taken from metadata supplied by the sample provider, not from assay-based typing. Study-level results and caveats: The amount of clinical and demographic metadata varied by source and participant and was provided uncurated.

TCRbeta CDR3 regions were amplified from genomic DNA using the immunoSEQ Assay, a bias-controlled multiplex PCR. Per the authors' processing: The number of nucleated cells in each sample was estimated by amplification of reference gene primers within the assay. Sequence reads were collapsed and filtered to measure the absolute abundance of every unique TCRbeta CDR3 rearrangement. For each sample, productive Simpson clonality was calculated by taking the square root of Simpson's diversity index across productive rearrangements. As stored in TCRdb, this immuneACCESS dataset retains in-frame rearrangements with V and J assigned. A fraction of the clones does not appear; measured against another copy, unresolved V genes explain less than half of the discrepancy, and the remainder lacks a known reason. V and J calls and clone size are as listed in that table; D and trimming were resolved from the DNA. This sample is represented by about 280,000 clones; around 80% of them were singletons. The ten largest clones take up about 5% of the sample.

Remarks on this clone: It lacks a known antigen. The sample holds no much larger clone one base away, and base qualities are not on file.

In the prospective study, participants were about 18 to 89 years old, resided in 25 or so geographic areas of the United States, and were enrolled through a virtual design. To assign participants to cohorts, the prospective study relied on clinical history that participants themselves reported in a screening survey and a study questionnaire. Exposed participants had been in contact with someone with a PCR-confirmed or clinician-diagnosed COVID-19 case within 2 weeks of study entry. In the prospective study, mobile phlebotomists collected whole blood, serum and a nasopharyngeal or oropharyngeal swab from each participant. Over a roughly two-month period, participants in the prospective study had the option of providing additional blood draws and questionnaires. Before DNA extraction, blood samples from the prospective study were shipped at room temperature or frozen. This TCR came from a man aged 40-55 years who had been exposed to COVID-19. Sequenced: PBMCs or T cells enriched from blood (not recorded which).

The sequenced DNA is TGTGCCAGCAGCTGGGGGTCCGGGGGGGCTCAAGAGACCCAGTACTTC. It translates to CASSWGSGGAQETQYF. The V and J segments used are TRBV5-4 and TRBJ2-5; 8 middle bases align to TRBD2. The germline V gene (reference sequence) supplies CDR1 SGHNT and CDR2 YYREEE. After removal of 3 bases from V and 2 bases from J, the junction retains 9 bases not matched to a gene. Taken from cysteine to phenylalanine, the CDR3 has 16 residues. This entry keeps only the CDR3 DNA: 48 bases, framed from base 1.